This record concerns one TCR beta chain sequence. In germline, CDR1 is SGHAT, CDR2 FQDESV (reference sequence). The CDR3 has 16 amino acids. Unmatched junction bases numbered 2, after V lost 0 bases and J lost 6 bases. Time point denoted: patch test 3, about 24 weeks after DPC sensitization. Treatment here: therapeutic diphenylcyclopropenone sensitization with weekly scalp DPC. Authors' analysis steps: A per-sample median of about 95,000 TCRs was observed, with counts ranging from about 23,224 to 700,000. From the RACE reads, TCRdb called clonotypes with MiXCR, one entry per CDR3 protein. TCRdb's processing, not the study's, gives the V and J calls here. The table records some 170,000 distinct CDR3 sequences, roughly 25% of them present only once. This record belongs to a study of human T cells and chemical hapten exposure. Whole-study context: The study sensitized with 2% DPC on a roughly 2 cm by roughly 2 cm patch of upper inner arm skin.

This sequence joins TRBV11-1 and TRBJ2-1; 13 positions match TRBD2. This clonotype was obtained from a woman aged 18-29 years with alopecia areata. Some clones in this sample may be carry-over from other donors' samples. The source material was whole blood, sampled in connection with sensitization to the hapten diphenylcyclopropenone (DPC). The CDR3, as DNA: TGTGCCAGCAGCTTAGCCGGACTAGCGGGGGTCAATGAGCAGTTCTTC. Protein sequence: CASSLAGLAGVNEQFF.